Each of the 14 T cell receptor beta chains below was sequenced from the same sample in a study of blood T cell repertoires in COVID-19 (TCRdb year 2020). Library method: the immunoSEQ multiplex PCR assay. Sourced from immuneACCESS, this table was stored by TCRdb with only in-frame sequences that have V and J called. A share of the clones is absent; for the studies checked, an unresolved V gene accounts for under half, and the remainder has no known explanation. The sample table shows some 60,000 clones, and around 80% are seen once. Together, the top ten hold approximately 20% of the sample. Sequenced input: peripheral blood. Every receptor here comes from a man between 25 and 39 years old with COVID-19, enrolled during active disease.

The rearrangement links TRBV19 to TRBJ1-3; D is perhaps TRBD1 (6 bases). V shed 6 bases and J shed 0 bases, with 15 bases lying between them. CDR1 and CDR2 (germline): LNHDA, SQIVND (reference sequence). The CDR3 covers 16 residues. The CDR3, as DNA: TGTGCCAGTAGCACCGCGGGGGCGTACTCTGGAAACACCATATATTTT. Translated: CASSTAGAYSGNTIYF.

This clone was detected once. The V gene is TRBV30, the J gene TRBJ2-7, with 12 bases matching TRBD2. The CDR3 sequence is 14 residues long. The V gene end was trimmed by 1 base and the J gene end by 4 bases; junction bases not matched to a gene: 2. CDR1 and CDR2 (germline): GTSNPN, SVGIG (reference sequence). CDR3 amino acids: CAWSGTSGMYEQYF. As DNA, the CDR3 is TGTGCCTGGAGTGGGACTAGCGGGATGTACGAGCAGTACTTC.

The chain has TRBV7-9 and TRBJ1-2, with unresolved D. Looked up from germline, CDR1 is SEHNR and CDR2 is FQNEAQ (reference sequence). This CDR3 spans 13 amino acids. Deletions cut 6 bases from V and 8 bases from J, with 16 bases between. CDR3 bases: TGTGCCAGCAGTCGGGGAACAGATAAGGGCTACACCTTC. It specifies CASSRGTDKGYTF. Complete variable domain (other parts from reference TRBV7-9 and TRBJ1-2): DTGVSQNPRHKITKRGQNVTFRCDPISEHNRLYWYRQTLGQGPEFLTYFQNEAQLEKSRLLSDRFSAERPKGSFSTLEIQRTEQGDSAMYLCASSRGTDKGYTFGSGTRLTVV.

The chain has TRBV7-3 and TRBJ1-3; TRBD1 might be the D (6 bases). This CDR3 is 13 amino acids long. From germline, CDR1 is SGHTA and CDR2 FQGTGA. Trimming took 2 bases from V and 6 from J, leaving 8 bases between them. CDR3 nucleotides: TGTGCCAGCAGCTTATGGGACACAAACACCATATATTTT. Its translation: CASSLWDTNTIYF.

The chain joins TRBV9 to TRBJ2-7; TRBD1 might be the D (5 bases). The germline V and J ends were trimmed by 0 bases and 2 bases, with 15 bases remaining between them. Germline V gene sequence: CDR1 SGDLS, CDR2 YYNGEE. The CDR3 totals 16 residues. CDR3 loop: CASSVEGSGPTYEQYF. The CDR3 DNA reads as TGTGCCAGCAGCGTAGAAGGTTCAGGGCCGACCTACGAGCAGTACTTC.

V usage is TRBV7-8 and J usage is TRBJ2-7; 7 bases align to TRBD1. CDR3 length: 15 residues. Germline assignment: CDR1 SGHVS and CDR2 FQNEAQ. V shed 6 bases and J 3 bases; nucleotides not matched to a gene: 11. CDR3 protein: CASSLNPGQHYEQYF. The CDR3 DNA reads TGTGCCAGCAGTTTGAATCCGGGACAGCACTACGAGCAGTACTTC.

The chain combines TRBV28 with TRBJ2-6; 7 nucleotides line up with TRBD1. CDR1 and CDR2 (germline): MDHEN, SYDVKM. The ends lost 9 bases at V and 0 bases at J; junction bases unmatched: 8. This CDR3 comprises 16 residues. CDR3 region: CASTRTGLSGANVLTF. Here the CDR3 DNA reads TGTGCCAGTACCCGGACAGGACTCTCTGGGGCCAACGTCCTGACTTTC.

This rearrangement joins TRBV11-3 to TRBJ2-7, with 9 bases matching TRBD1. V lost 5 bases, J lost 1 base, and 6 bases stayed unmatched. CDR3 length: 15 amino acids. From germline, CDR1 is SGHNT and CDR2 YENEEA. The CDR3 DNA reads as TGTGCCAGCAGCGGCCGGGACAGGGTTTCCTACGAGCAGTACTTC. As protein: CASSGRDRVSYEQYF.

This chain connects TRBV6-5 to TRBJ1-6, with no clear D. CDR3 size: 14 residues. Trimming took 6 bases from V and 6 from J, leaving 12 bases between them. Germline V gives CDR1 MNHEY, CDR2 SVGAGI. In nucleotides, the CDR3 is TGTGCCAGCAGGATCAGCAGCGCTAATTCACCCCTCCACTTT. This translates into CASRISSANSPLHF.

The V call is TRBV24-1, the J call TRBJ1-2; tentatively, D is TRBD1 (6 bases). CDR1 and CDR2 (germline): KGHDR, SFDVKD. This CDR3 spans 11 amino acids. Trimming cost V 8 bases and J 7 bases, with 10 bases left between them. This chain's CDR3 is CATNSGVGYTF. The DNA of the CDR3 is TGTGCCACCAATTCAGGGGTTGGCTACACCTTC.

This clone was recorded a few times. This chain uses TRBV4-1 with TRBJ1-2; a possible D gene is TRBD1 (5 bases). Trimming removed 1 base at V and 2 bases at J, with 11 bases between. Germline assignment: CDR1 MGHRA and CDR2 YSYEKL. This CDR3 contains 15 residues. CDR3 region: CASSQGEGPNYGYTF. CDR3 sequence (DNA): TGCGCCAGCAGCCAAGGGGAGGGGCCGAACTATGGCTACACCTTC.

This sequence joins TRBV3-1 (or the pseudogene TRBV3-2) and TRBJ2-3; possible D gene TRBD2, 7 bases. V was shortened by 5 bases and J by 0 bases, with 12 bases between the two germline ends. Looked up from germline, CDR1 is LGHDT and CDR2 is YNNKEL (reference sequence). The CDR3 has 15 amino acids. CDR3 coding DNA: TGTGCCAGCAGCGAATGGGGGGGCAGCACAGATACGCAGTATTTT. As protein: CASSEWGGSTDTQYF.

This clone was observed a handful of times. This chain connects TRBV28 to TRBJ1-2; 7 bases agree with TRBD1. This CDR3 comprises 14 residues. The V gene's germline CDR1 is MDHEN and CDR2 SYDVKM. V shed 5 bases and J 4 bases; nucleotides not matched to a gene: 7. For the CDR3, the DNA is TGTGCCAGCAGTCACAGGGGTGTTGGCTATGGCTACACCTTC. It yields the protein CASSHRGVGYGYTF.

The chain is built from TRBV19 and TRBJ1-5; D call uncertain. Germline CDR1 and CDR2: LNHDA and SQIVND (reference sequence). This CDR3 region has 12 residues. V was clipped by 8 bases and J by 6 bases, with 11 bases between them. CDR3 in amino acids: CASCLGSQPQHF. The CDR3 DNA sequence: TGTGCCAGTTGTTTAGGGAGTCAGCCCCAGCATTTT.